A single sample gave rise to the 23 T cell receptor beta chains below, sequenced in a study of T cells in Graves' hyperthyroidism and ophthalmopathy. It was RNA transcripts that yielded the amplified TCR beta CDR3 regions. Researchers ran a first-round RT-PCR on the TCR CDR3 using the HTBI primer set. TCRdb independently ran MiXCR on the multiplex PCR reads; one entry per CDR3 protein. The table records 300,000 to 400,000 distinct CDR3 sequences, about 14% of them present only once. The material sequenced was blood. Receptors originate from a woman aged 25 to 39 with Graves' ophthalmopathy.

In this sample, this clonotype turned up many times. CDR3 in amino acids: CASSEVVWRKRPNEQFF. CDR3 nucleotides: TGTGCCAGCAGTGAAGTCGTGTGGCGGAAGAGACCCAATGAGCAGTTCTTC. The chain combines TRBV6-1 with TRBJ2-1; D gene ambiguous. Trimming left V 1 base short and J 6 bases short, with 19 bases between. Germline V gene data show CDR1 as MNHNS and CDR2 as SASEGT. CDR3 length equals 17 residues.

This clonotype was recorded at least ten times. The V gene is TRBV30, the J gene TRBJ1-2, with a tentative D call TRBD1 (6 bases). Trimming took off 4 bases at V and 8 bases at J, with 11 bases between the two ends. The CDR3 has 11 amino acids. Germline CDR1 is GTSNPN and CDR2 is SVGIG (reference sequence). CDR3 residues: CAWNGGHGYTF. As DNA, the CDR3 is TGTGCCTGGAACGGGGGGCACGGCTACACCTTC.

This clonotype has a count of ten or more. The rearrangement uses TRBV18 and TRBJ2-5; possibly TRBD2 for D (6 bases). The CDR3 runs 17 residues. The V end was cut by 2 bases, the J end by 10 bases, with 26 bases between. Germline CDR1 is KGHSH and CDR2 is LQKENI. The CDR3 region has the DNA TGTGCCAGCTCACCATGGCCGGTATTCCCTTCTCGGAGGGACCAGTACTTC. Its translation is CASSPWPVFPSRRDQYF.

The J gene is TRBJ1-1, the V gene TRBV12-3 or TRBV12-4; 7 positions match TRBD1. Losses at the gene ends were 4 bases for V and 4 bases for J; bases not matched to a gene: 6. The CDR3 consists of 14 residues. The CDR3 loop is CASSSTGEGTEAFF. The CDR3 nucleotides are TGTGCCAGCAGTTCTACAGGGGAGGGCACTGAAGCTTTCTTT.

This clonotype came up many times. The chain joins TRBV20-1 to TRBJ2-7; 15 bases agree with TRBD2. Per the germline V gene, CDR1 is DFQATT and CDR2 is SNEGSKA (reference sequence). This CDR3 has 15 residues. With V trimmed by 4 bases and J by 3 bases, 4 bases remained unmatched. The CDR3 DNA is TGCAGTGCTAACGGACTAGCGGGGGGGCTCTACGAGCAGTACTTC. Amino acids: CSANGLAGGLYEQYF.

This clonotype was seen many times. The CDR3 here is CSAREDRGRYTF. CDR3 nucleotide sequence: TGCAGTGCTAGAGAAGACAGGGGACGCTACACCTTC. This rearrangement joins TRBV20-1 to TRBJ1-2, with 8 bases matching TRBD1. The CDR3 length is 12 residues. The germline V gene has CDR1 DFQATT and CDR2 SNEGSKA (reference sequence). Trimming removed 0 bases from V and 9 bases from J; junction bases left unmatched: 3.

In its sample, this clonotype was seen many times. The V call is TRBV12-3 or TRBV12-4, the J call TRBJ2-2; D may be TRBD2 (5 bases). V was pared by 3 bases and J by 5 bases, with 7 bases between. This CDR3 has 13 residues. The CDR3 DNA is TGTGCCAGCAGTTTCCGGACTACCGGGGAGCTGTTTTTT. It encodes CASSFRTTGELFF.

The rearrangement uses TRBV2 and TRBJ1-5; D ambiguous. Germline V gene sequence: CDR1 SNHLY, CDR2 FYNNEI. V lost 4 bases to trimming and J lost 9 bases, with 31 bases between them. The CDR3 totals 19 residues. The CDR3 here is CASSGTGSYIQQSVGPQHF. Here the CDR3 DNA reads TGTGCCAGCAGTGGGACTGGGTCCTATATCCAACAATCAGTAGGGCCCCAGCATTTT.

The J gene is TRBJ2-6, the V gene TRBV28; tentatively, D is TRBD1 (5 bases). CDR3 length equals 16 residues. Trimming removed 3 bases from V and 0 bases from J, with 9 bases in between. In germline, CDR1 is MDHEN, CDR2 SYDVKM. CDR3 nucleotide sequence: TGTGCCAGCAGTTTGGGGCAGACCTCTGGGGCCAACGTCCTGACTTTC. Its protein is CASSLGQTSGANVLTF. Filled out from reference TRBV28 and TRBJ2-6, the complete variable domain reads DVKVTQSSRYLVKRTGEKVFLECVQDMDHENMFWYRQDPGLGLRLIYFSYDVKMKEKGDIPEGYSVSREKKERFSLILESASTNQTSMYLCASSLGQTSGANVLTFGAGSRLTVL.

This sequence joins TRBV5-1 and TRBJ2-1, with D perhaps matching TRBD1 (6 bases). The CDR3 sequence is 14 residues long. The germline CDR1 and CDR2 sequences are SGHRS and YFSETQ. The V and J ends lost 0 bases and 9 bases respectively, with 13 bases between them. CDR3 sequence reads: CASSLGQVDSEQFF. The CDR3 DNA sequence: TGCGCCAGCAGCTTGGGACAGGTAGACAGTGAGCAGTTCTTC.

The chain combines TRBV25-1 with TRBJ2-2, with 7 positions matching TRBD1. V lost 2 bases to trimming and J lost 2 bases; unmatched junction nucleotides: 8. The germline V gene encodes CDR1 MGHDK and CDR2 SYGVNS. The CDR3 has 17 amino acids. The CDR3: CASSEVVGGTNTGELFF. The CDR3 DNA reads TGTGCCAGCAGTGAAGTGGTAGGGGGCACCAACACCGGGGAGCTGTTTTTT.

This clonotype was observed at least ten times. This chain uses TRBV20-1 with TRBJ2-3; perhaps TRBD2 as D (6 bases). Germline V gives CDR1 DFQATT, CDR2 SNEGSKA (reference sequence). This CDR3 is built from 13 residues. The V gene lost 7 bases and the J gene lost 4 bases, with 15 bases spanning the gap. The chain's CDR3 is CSVTNRDSDTQYF. CDR3 nucleotides: TGCAGTGTCACAAACCGGGACTCAGATACGCAGTATTTT.

The CDR3 reads CASQQGANEQYF. CDR3 bases: TGTGCCAGTCAACAGGGGGCAAACGAGCAGTACTTC. The chain couples TRBV6-1 to TRBJ2-7, with 9 bases fitting TRBD1. The CDR3 totals 12 residues. Looked up from germline, CDR1 is MNHNS and CDR2 is SASEGT. V was pared by 9 bases and J by 5 bases, with 5 bases of the junction left unmatched.

Ten or more counts support this clonotype. V is TRBV28 and J is TRBJ2-7; TRBD1 agrees at 8 bases. This CDR3 spans 15 amino acids. Germline V gene sequence: CDR1 MDHEN, CDR2 SYDVKM. With V trimmed by 6 bases and J by 2 bases, 9 bases remained unmatched. The CDR3 loop reads CASSPGTGATYEQYF. The CDR3 DNA is TGTGCCAGCAGCCCCGGGACAGGAGCAACCTACGAGCAGTACTTC.

The rearrangement uses TRBV19 and TRBJ2-2, with D possibly matching TRBD1 (6 bases). Per germline, CDR1 LNHDA and CDR2 SQIVND (reference sequence). V lost 6 bases to trimming and J lost 0 bases, with 17 bases between them. CDR3 length: 17 residues. The CDR3 reads CASSAFWGRTNTGELFF. The CDR3 coding sequence is TGTGCCAGTAGCGCCTTTTGGGGGCGAACGAACACCGGGGAGCTGTTTTTT.

This clonotype was detected ten times or more. V gene TRBV4-1 combines with J gene TRBJ1-1; TRBD1 might be the D (6 bases). Germline values: CDR1 MGHRA, CDR2 YSYEKL. Trimming stripped 3 bases from V and 0 bases from J, with 20 bases between. The CDR3 runs to 18 residues. CDR3 DNA: TGCGCCAGCAGCCATATTCCATTTTGGTGGACAGTGAACACTGAAGCTTTCTTT. Protein: CASSHIPFWWTVNTEAFF.

This clonotype was counted at least ten times. V is TRBV6-1 and J is TRBJ1-2; D unresolved. CDR3 length equals 18 residues. Trimming removed 3 bases from V and 5 bases from J, with 25 bases in between. Germline lookup yields CDR1 MNHNS and CDR2 SASEGT. The chain's CDR3 is CASSDNLAGGVRWYGYTF. The CDR3 region has the DNA TGTGCCAGCAGTGATAATTTAGCAGGTGGAGTAAGATGGTATGGCTACACCTTC.

This clonotype showed up many times. V is TRBV2 and J is TRBJ2-7; the match to TRBD2 covers 14 bases. The CDR3 runs to 16 residues. The ends lost 7 bases at V and 0 bases at J; junction bases unmatched: 5. Germline values: CDR1 SNHLY, CDR2 FYNNEI. The CDR3 DNA follows: TGTGCCAGCAATTCGGGGACTAGCGGGGGCTCCTACGAGCAGTACTTC. Amino acids: CASNSGTSGGSYEQYF.

The table lists this clonotype with many counts. The chain carries TRBV3-1 and TRBJ2-2, with D perhaps TRBD1 or TRBD2 (5 bases each). CDR1 is LGHDT and CDR2 is YNNKEL in the germline V gene (reference sequence). The CDR3 sequence is 16 residues long. The V end lost 6 bases, the J end lost 5 bases, and 19 bases lay between the germline ends. In nucleotides, the CDR3 is TGTGCCAGCAGGAAATGGGACCTTACGGGTACCGGGGAGCTGTTTTTT. As protein: CASRKWDLTGTGELFF.

In this sample, this clonotype turned up a few times. This sequence joins TRBV19 and TRBJ2-3; 7 bases agree with TRBD1. Trimming removed 6 bases from V and 1 base from J; junction bases left unmatched: 4. CDR3 size: 14 residues. Per the germline V gene, CDR1 is LNHDA and CDR2 is SQIVND (reference sequence). CDR3 in amino acids: CASRNRGGTDTQYF. For the CDR3, the DNA is TGTGCCAGTAGAAACAGGGGTGGCACAGATACGCAGTATTTT. Based on the CDR3 plus reference TRBV19 and TRBJ2-3, the full variable domain is DGGITQSPKYLFRKEGQNVTLSCEQNLNHDAMYWYRQDPGQGLRLIYYSQIVNDFQKGDIAEGYSVSREKKESFPLTVTSAQKNPTAFYLCASRNRGGTDTQYFGPGTRLTVL.

This clonotype occurred many times. The chain is built from TRBV10-3 and TRBJ1-1; D unresolved. The CDR3 extends over 12 amino acids. The germline gives CDR1 ENHRY, CDR2 SYGVKD. Trimming shortened V by 5 bases and J by 1 base, and 5 bases separated the two germline ends. The CDR3 sequence: CAISPTNTEAFF. CDR3 sequence (DNA): TGTGCCATCAGTCCCACGAACACTGAAGCTTTCTTT.

V is TRBV7-9 and J is TRBJ2-2; D gene unclear. Germline V gene data show CDR1 as SEHNR and CDR2 as FQNEAQ (reference sequence). Trimming cost V 5 bases and J 0 bases, with 16 bases left between them. This CDR3 region has 17 residues. This CDR3 is CASSRSPDPTNTGELFF. CDR3 DNA: TGTGCCAGCAGCCGATCCCCAGACCCCACGAACACCGGGGAGCTGTTTTTT.

This clonotype appeared many times. The genes are TRBV2 and TRBJ1-5; the match to TRBD1 covers 8 bases. Unmatched junction bases numbered 5, after V lost 4 bases and J lost 6 bases. The CDR3 extends over 14 amino acids. Germline CDR1 and CDR2: SNHLY and FYNNEI. The CDR3 sequence is CASSAGGASQPQHF. DNA of the CDR3: TGTGCCAGCAGTGCAGGGGGCGCAAGTCAGCCCCAGCATTTT. The full variable domain, its missing parts supplied by reference TRBV2 and TRBJ1-5, is EPEVTQTPSHQVTQMGQEVILRCVPISNHLYFYWYRQILGQKVEFLVSFYNNEISEKSEIFDDQFSVERPDGSNFTLKIRSTKLEDSAMYFCASSAGGASQPQHFGDGTRLSIL.